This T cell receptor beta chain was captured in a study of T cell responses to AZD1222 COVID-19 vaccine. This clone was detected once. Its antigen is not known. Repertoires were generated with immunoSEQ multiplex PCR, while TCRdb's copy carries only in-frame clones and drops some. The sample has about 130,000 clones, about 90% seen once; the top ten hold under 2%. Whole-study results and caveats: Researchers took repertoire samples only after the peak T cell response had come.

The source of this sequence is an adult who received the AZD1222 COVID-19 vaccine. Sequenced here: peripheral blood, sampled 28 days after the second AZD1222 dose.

CDR3 region: CASSLNGQTSGYTF. The CDR3 region has the DNA TGTGCCAGCAGCTTAAACGGACAGACCTCCGGCTACACCTTC. The gene calls are TRBV7-3 and TRBJ1-2, with D possibly TRBD1 on 6 matching bases. Germline values: CDR1 SGHTA, CDR2 FQGTGA. The CDR3 runs to 14 residues. The V end lost 1 base, the J end lost 8 bases, and 14 bases lay between the germline ends.